This T cell receptor beta chain was identified during a study of T cells after yellow fever vaccination. Study-level background: Fractions containing few cells were prepared with SMART-Seq v4 Ultra Low Input. General study results and limits: Reappearance after the booster was seen for most primary-vaccination clones, at 95% to 97% CD4 and 80% to 90% CD8.

This clonotype has ten or more counts. Its antigen is unknown. Template switching with 5'RACE generated the TCR cDNA and added a universal primer site and UMIs. MiXCR was run by TCRdb on the 5' RACE reads, yielding one entry per CDR3 protein. Of 450,000 to 650,000 distinct CDR3 sequences in the sample, 21% are singletons; the top ten hold around 16%. Germline V gene sequence: CDR1 SGHRS, CDR2 YFSETQ. This CDR3 has 15 residues. With 4 bases removed from V and 7 bases from J, the gap between germline ends came to 20 bases. The clonotype comes from a man between 18 and 29 years old who received the YFV17D yellow fever vaccine. The chain couples TRBV5-1 to TRBJ2-5; weak D call: TRBD2 (5 bases). Specimen: PBMCs, collected 20 to 25 days after the first yellow fever vaccination. The CDR3 bases are TGCGCCAGCAGCGAAATACTAGAAACGATTGGGACCCAGTACTTC. It is translated as CASSEILETIGTQYF. Complete variable domain (other parts from reference TRBV5-1 and TRBJ2-5): KAGVTQTPRYLIKTRGQQVTLSCSPISGHRSVSWYQQTPGQGLQFLFEYFSETQRNKGNFPGRFSGRQFSNSRSEMNVSTLELGDSALYLCASSEILETIGTQYFGPGTRLLVL.